These 32 T cell receptor beta chains were all obtained from the same sample, sequenced in a study of blood T cell repertoires in COVID-19. The repertoire was sequenced with immunoSEQ multiplex PCR; TCRdb's copy has only in-frame clones and lacks some. The sample carries some 120,000 clones, over 75% recorded once. The sequencing sample was made of peripheral blood. The origin of the receptors is a man in his sixties with acute or convalescent COVID-19.

The V and J genes are TRBV28 and TRBJ1-6; tentative D call: TRBD1 (6 bases). Germline values: CDR1 MDHEN, CDR2 SYDVKM. The CDR3 totals 15 residues. The V gene lost 3 bases and the J gene lost 2 bases, with 8 bases spanning the gap. For the CDR3, the DNA is TGTGCCAGCAGTTTGAAGGGGGCCTATAATTCACCCCTCCACTTT. It translates to CASSLKGAYNSPLHF.

This sequence joins TRBV29-1 and TRBJ2-7; TRBD1 matches 7 bases. V shed 4 bases, J shed 4 bases, and the junction held 7 bases outside the gene matches. The CDR3 is made up of 13 amino acids. Germline lookup yields CDR1 SQVTM and CDR2 ANQGSEA. Here the CDR3 DNA reads TGCAGCGTTGTGAAGGGGGCTAAGTACGAGCAGTACTTC. It translates to CSVVKGAKYEQYF.

This chain links TRBV6-6 with TRBJ2-7; TRBD1 aligns across 8 bases. CDR3 length: 16 amino acids. With 2 bases clipped from V and 0 bases from J, the junction kept 6 bases outside the gene matches. Germline values: CDR1 MNHNY, CDR2 SVGAGI (reference sequence). CDR3 protein: CASSYQQGGASYEQYF. The CDR3 DNA is TGTGCCAGCAGTTACCAACAGGGGGGAGCCTCCTACGAGCAGTACTTC.

The chain links TRBV9 to TRBJ1-6; 7 positions match TRBD1. J lost 5 bases, V lost 4 bases, and 6 bases had no gene match. The CDR3 totals 15 residues. CDR1 is SGDLS, CDR2 YYNGEE, per germline. CDR3 protein: CASSPWDSHNSPLHF. The DNA for the CDR3 is TGTGCCAGCAGCCCATGGGACAGCCATAATTCACCCCTCCACTTT.

This clone was seen only once. The chain employs TRBV5-6 and TRBJ1-6; 8 bases align to TRBD1. The germline CDR1 and CDR2 sequences are SGHDT and YYEEEE. Trimming removed 4 bases from V and 7 bases from J; junction bases left unmatched: 10. The CDR3 has 16 amino acids. The CDR3 loop reads CASSPPWDRRNSPLHF. The CDR3 nucleotides read TGTGCCAGCAGCCCTCCATGGGACAGGAGGAATTCACCCCTCCACTTT.

This clone showed up just once. The CDR3 DNA is TGCGCCAGCAGCCGACAACAGTACCAAGAGACCCAGTACTTC. As protein: CASSRQQYQETQYF. This chain links TRBV4-1 with TRBJ2-5, with unresolved D. This CDR3 has 14 residues. Trimming pared 4 bases from V and 0 bases from J, leaving 9 bases between. CDR1 is MGHRA, CDR2 YSYEKL, per germline.

The chain links TRBV13 to TRBJ2-7; 14 bases map to TRBD2. V was pared by 4 bases and J by 5 bases, with 7 bases of the junction left unmatched. The germline V gene has CDR1 PRHDT and CDR2 FYEKMQ (reference sequence). The CDR3 length is 16 residues. The CDR3 nucleotides read TGTGCCAGCAGCTACGGGACTAGCGGGAGCGGCGACGAGCAGTACTTC. Translated, it gives CASSYGTSGSGDEQYF.

This chain connects TRBV5-1 to TRBJ1-3; tentatively, D is TRBD1 (6 bases). Trimming took 4 bases from V and 4 from J, leaving 15 bases between them. The CDR3 length is 15 residues. In germline, CDR1 is SGHRS, CDR2 YFSETQ. CDR3 sequence: CASSREGVPGNTIYF. The CDR3 DNA sequence: TGCGCCAGCAGCCGGGAGGGGGTTCCGGGAAACACCATATATTTT.

The V call is TRBV5-8, the J call TRBJ2-7, with TRBD2 as a possible D gene (6 bases). V was cut by 4 bases and J by 3 bases, with 17 bases left in between. The CDR3 has 15 residues. Germline CDR1 is SGHTS and CDR2 is YDEGEE. CDR3 region: CASSMGGGQHYEQYF. In nucleotides, the CDR3 is TGTGCCAGCAGCATGGGGGGTGGACAACACTACGAGCAGTACTTC.

This chain links TRBV7-2 with TRBJ2-7; D is perhaps TRBD2 (5 bases). The germline V gene encodes CDR1 SGHTA and CDR2 FQGNSA. The CDR3 is 16 amino acids. V shed 5 bases and J shed 5 bases, with 22 bases lying between them. CDR3 protein: CASSPSGSLRSDEQYF. The CDR3 nucleotides are TGTGCCAGCAGCCCTTCGGGGAGTTTACGGTCTGACGAGCAGTACTTC.

The chain combines TRBV5-4 with TRBJ2-2; 8 positions match TRBD1. Per the germline V gene, CDR1 is SGHNT and CDR2 is YYREEE (reference sequence). This CDR3 has 15 amino acids. Germline trimming cut 1 base from V and 4 bases from J; bases unmatched to any gene: 3. The CDR3 sequence: CASSLSGGGTGELFF. The CDR3 DNA follows: TGTGCCAGCAGCTTGTCAGGGGGCGGCACCGGGGAGCTGTTTTTT.

The chain has TRBV29-1 and TRBJ2-1; 7 bases agree with TRBD2. This CDR3 contains 13 residues. J lost 8 bases, V lost 4 bases, and 8 bases had no gene match. The V gene's germline CDR1 is SQVTM and CDR2 ANQGSEA. The CDR3 DNA reads as TGCAGCGTTGTAAGGCTAGGGAGGGATGAGCAGTTCTTC. Residues: CSVVRLGRDEQFF.

This rearrangement joins TRBV29-1 to TRBJ2-3; D not resolved. In germline, CDR1 is SQVTM, CDR2 ANQGSEA. V was clipped by 8 bases and J by 0 bases, with 9 bases between them. The CDR3 extends over 12 amino acids. For the CDR3, the DNA is TGCAGCTTCTGCGCTAGCACAGATACGCAGTATTTT. Its protein product is CSFCASTDTQYF.

The chain links TRBV4-3 to TRBJ2-3; TRBD2 matches 7 bases. V dropped 0 bases and J dropped 4; count of bases not matched to a gene: 10. Looked up from germline, CDR1 is LGHNA and CDR2 is YSLEER. The CDR3 spans 17 residues. The CDR3 reads CASSQEAWGGSPDTQYF. The CDR3 nucleotides are TGCGCCAGCAGCCAAGAGGCTTGGGGCGGGAGTCCAGATACGCAGTATTTT.

V gene TRBV19 combines with J gene TRBJ1-2; 7 bases agree with TRBD1. This CDR3 has 16 amino acids. The V gene's germline CDR1 is LNHDA and CDR2 SQIVND (reference sequence). J lost 8 bases, V lost 2 bases, and 14 bases had no gene match. CDR3 nucleotide sequence: TGTGCCAGTAGTATACTTTTCACCGGGACAGCTTTCGGCTACACCTTC. Its protein product is CASSILFTGTAFGYTF.

The gene calls are TRBV2 and TRBJ1-5, with 9 bases identical to TRBD1. J gave up 6 bases and V 7 bases, and 7 bases lay outside the gene matches. Per germline, CDR1 SNHLY and CDR2 FYNNEI. The CDR3 is 14 residues long. CDR3 DNA sequence: TGTGCCAGCAAAGGGACAGGGAATACTCAGCCCCAGCATTTT. Translation: CASKGTGNTQPQHF.

The V and J genes are TRBV28 and TRBJ2-7; 11 bases align to TRBD1. The CDR3 contains 13 residues. With V trimmed by 5 bases and J by 5 bases, 2 bases remained unmatched. CDR1 and CDR2 from the germline V gene are MDHEN and SYDVKM. The CDR3 DNA follows: TGTGCCAGCAGTCGGACAGGGGGCAACGAGCAGTACTTC. This codes for CASSRTGGNEQYF. The full variable domain, rest sourced from reference TRBV28 and TRBJ2-7, is DVKVTQSSRYLVKRTGEKVFLECVQDMDHENMFWYRQDPGLGLRLIYFSYDVKMKEKGDIPEGYSVSREKKERFSLILESASTNQTSMYLCASSRTGGNEQYFGPGTRLTVT.

This clone appeared once. This chain uses TRBV10-3 with TRBJ2-2, with TRBD1 identical over 9 bases. The germline CDR1 and CDR2 sequences are ENHRY and SYGVKD. The ends lost 7 bases at V and 5 bases at J; junction bases unmatched: 8. The CDR3 has 15 residues. For the CDR3, the DNA is TGTGCCATCACTCCGGGACAGGGTGGGACCGGGGAGCTGTTTTTT. Encoded protein: CAITPGQGGTGELFF.

The table lists this clone with a count of one. This chain joins TRBV3-1 (or the pseudogene TRBV3-2) and TRBJ2-2; D uncertain. Germline CDR1 is LGHDT and CDR2 is YNNKEL (reference sequence). CDR3 length: 14 residues. Trimming removed 1 base from V and 1 base from J, with 4 bases in between. CDR3 sequence: CASSQAWNTGELFF. The CDR3 nucleotides are TGTGCCAGCAGCCAAGCCTGGAACACCGGGGAGCTGTTTTTT.

CDR3 sequence: CSVAGTSIASGELFF. The CDR3 coding sequence is TGCAGCGTCGCTGGGACTAGCATTGCGTCGGGGGAGCTGTTTTTT. The V gene is TRBV29-1, the J gene TRBJ2-2, with 9 bases that match TRBD2. The CDR3 length is 15 residues. V shed 6 bases and J 8 bases; nucleotides not matched to a gene: 13. The germline V gene encodes CDR1 SQVTM and CDR2 ANQGSEA.

Written as DNA, the CDR3 is TGTGCCTGGAGTGTAGTACAGACCTATGGCTACACCTTC. Translating it yields CAWSVVQTYGYTF. The V call is TRBV30, the J call TRBJ1-2, with D hard to call. Trimming took 0 bases from V and 4 from J, leaving 9 bases between them. This CDR3 spans 13 amino acids. Germline V lookup: CDR1 GTSNPN, CDR2 SVGIG (reference sequence).

A single count supports this clone. The identical CDR3 is also encoded by other nucleotide sequences in the sample. The V and J genes are TRBV6-5 and TRBJ1-6, with D possibly matching TRBD1 (5 bases). V was pared by 5 bases and J by 6 bases, with 5 bases between. The CDR3 has 12 residues. CDR1 is MNHEY, CDR2 SVGAGI, per germline. Here the CDR3 reads CASSRGNSPLHF. Written as DNA, the CDR3 is TGTGCCAGCAGTAGGGGTAATTCACCCCTCCACTTT.

The V gene is TRBV28, the J gene TRBJ1-6; possibly TRBD1 for D (5 bases). Per the germline V gene, CDR1 is MDHEN and CDR2 is SYDVKM. Trimming took off 5 bases at V and 9 bases at J, with 14 bases between the two ends. The CDR3 is made up of 14 amino acids. In DNA form, the CDR3 reads TGTGCCAGCAGTCCAGTGGGGCAGGGTTCACCCCTCCACTTT. As protein: CASSPVGQGSPLHF.

J is TRBJ1-1 and V is TRBV20-1; D call uncertain. Germline V CDR1 and CDR2: DFQATT, SNEGSKA (reference sequence). The CDR3 sequence is 14 residues long. V was clipped by 3 bases and J by 6 bases, with 17 bases between them. The CDR3 coding sequence is TGCAGTGCTAGTTCAAGCAGTGGCGGCCCTGAAGCTTTCTTT. It yields the protein CSASSSSGGPEAFF.

This clone was found a few times. V usage is TRBV4-3 and J usage is TRBJ1-1; no clear D. V was pared by 2 bases and J by 5 bases, with 12 bases between. The length of the CDR3 is 14 residues. Germline assignment: CDR1 LGHNA and CDR2 YSLEER. The CDR3 here is CASSQTLEVTEAFF. For the CDR3, the DNA is TGCGCCAGCAGCCAAACCTTAGAAGTAACTGAAGCTTTCTTT.

This sequence joins TRBV10-1 and TRBJ2-7; TRBD1 is a possible D gene (6 bases). Germline CDR1 is WNHNN and CDR2 is SYGVQD (reference sequence). V gave up 6 bases and J gave up 0 bases, with 12 bases separating them. The CDR3 consists of 14 residues. The CDR3, as DNA: TGCGCCAGCAGCCCTAGGGGGAGCTCCTACGAGCAGTACTTC. This sequence encodes CASSPRGSSYEQYF.

The chain carries TRBV9 and TRBJ1-5, with 9 bases fitting TRBD1. The V and J ends lost 0 bases and 3 bases, in that order; junction bases with no gene match: 10. The CDR3 contains 18 residues. Per germline, CDR1 SGDLS and CDR2 YYNGEE. The CDR3 reads CASSVGPMDRGNNQPQHF. CDR3 in DNA: TGTGCCAGCAGCGTAGGACCTATGGACAGGGGAAACAATCAGCCCCAGCATTTT.

V gene TRBV2 combines with J gene TRBJ1-1; 7 bases map to TRBD1. CDR1 is SNHLY, CDR2 FYNNEI, per germline. This CDR3 spans 13 amino acids. V lost 4 bases and J lost 7; bases outside the gene matches: 6. CDR3 amino acids: CASSGQGGIEAFF. As DNA, the CDR3 is TGTGCCAGCAGTGGACAGGGCGGAATTGAAGCTTTCTTT.

This clone appeared a single time. This chain joins TRBV5-5 and TRBJ1-1; the D is unclear. CDR1 and CDR2 from the germline V gene are SGHKS and YYEKEE (reference sequence). The CDR3 extends over 15 amino acids. The germline V and J ends were trimmed by 3 bases and 2 bases, with 14 bases remaining between them. The CDR3 DNA is TGTGCCAGCAGCTCCAACCGGGAAACCAACACTGAAGCTTTCTTT. This sequence encodes CASSSNRETNTEAFF. Together with reference TRBV5-5 and TRBJ1-1, the CDR3 gives the full variable domain: DAGVTQSPTHLIKTRGQQVTLRCSPISGHKSVSWYQQVLGQGPQFIFQYYEKEERGRGNFPDRFSARQFPNYSSELNVNALLLGDSALYLCASSSNRETNTEAFFGQGTRLTVV.

This clone was picked up a small number of times. This chain joins TRBV4-2 and TRBJ1-3; 9 positions agree with TRBD1. J was trimmed by 4 bases and V by 4 bases; bases with no gene match: 11. Germline lookup yields CDR1 LGHNA and CDR2 YNFKEQ. The CDR3 loop spans 17 amino acids. CDR3 amino acids: CASSPPDRGHGGNTIYF. CDR3 bases: TGTGCCAGCAGCCCACCGGACAGGGGACATGGAGGAAACACCATATATTTT.

V usage is TRBV6-6 and J usage is TRBJ1-2; the D gene is possibly TRBD1 (5 bases). The CDR3 extends over 15 amino acids. V gave up 3 bases and J gave up 5 bases, with 16 bases separating them. The germline V gene encodes CDR1 MNHNY and CDR2 SVGAGI (reference sequence). The CDR3 DNA reads TGTGCCAGCAGTTATCCGGCGGGGGAGGTGTATGGCTACACCTTC. It yields the protein CASSYPAGEVYGYTF.

This chain uses TRBV7-9 with TRBJ2-5; 8 bases are shared with TRBD1. Germline CDR1 and CDR2: SEHNR and FQNEAQ (reference sequence). The CDR3 runs 14 residues. J was trimmed by 4 bases and V by 3 bases; bases with no gene match: 4. Here the CDR3 reads CASSFQGAGETQYF. CDR3 nucleotides: TGTGCCAGCAGCTTCCAGGGGGCGGGAGAGACCCAGTACTTC.